There are a few counts of the clone carrying this TCR beta chain. Antigen specificity is unknown. This specimen comes from a study of CD8 T cells in Susac syndrome. Study-level results: The study conceded that its TCR sequencing and HLA analysis involved relatively few individuals.

Trimming cost V 2 bases and J 4 bases; bases outside gene matches: 4. The CDR3 extends over 15 amino acids. Germline V gives CDR1 MDHEN, CDR2 SYDVKM. Negative isolation was applied to CD8+ and CD4+ T cells, and FACS enrichment was applied to TEMRA cells. Reverse transcription of about 0.45 to 1 ug RNA was performed with random hexamers. Amplification of TCR beta CDR3 across 54 Vbeta and 13 Jbeta was performed with immunoSEQ multiplex PCR. One entry per CDR3 protein results from TCRdb running MiXCR on the immunoSEQ multiplex PCR reads. The table lists 330,000 or so distinct CDR3 sequences, approximately 85% of them singletons.

The receptor's source is a human donor with multiple sclerosis. The sample taken for sequencing was CD8+ T cells from PBMCs. The chain carries TRBV28 and TRBJ2-7, with 11 bases aligning to TRBD1. The CDR3 sequence: CASSLGQGARYEQYF. The CDR3 DNA is TGTGCCAGCAGTTTAGGACAGGGGGCTAGGTACGAGCAGTACTTC.